Listed below are T cell receptor beta chains from one sample, sequenced in a study of CD8 T cells in ankylosing spondylitis. TCRdb re-called the 5' RACE reads through MiXCR, storing one row per CDR3 protein. The sample shows around 150,000 distinct CDR3 sequences, approximately 20% of them seen only once. The material sequenced was blood, either unsorted or a sorted T cell fraction (not recorded which). These receptors were taken from a male donor with ankylosing spondylitis or in good health (not recorded which). Each CDR3 is given with its conserved first and last residue. The order of the fields is D gene, clone size, J gene, V gene, CDR3 protein, CDR3 DNA. D genes are given only for firm matches. For some rows the clone size is stated as once, few or many, or as a class when expanded; others skip it.

>.|.|TRBJ1-1|TRBV5-6
CASSLGQLDTEAFF
TGTGCCAGCAGCTTGGGACAGTTAGACACTGAAGCTTTCTTT
>TRBD1|few|TRBJ1-6|TRBV3-1
CASSQLLGTADNSPLHF
TGTGCCAGCAGCCAACTCCTGGGGACAGCCGATAATTCACCCCTCCACTTT
>.|.|TRBJ1-1|TRBV5-5
CASSLVAANTEAFF
TGTGCCAGCAGCTTGGTAGCAGCGAACACTGAAGCTTTCTTT
>.|.|TRBJ2-1|TRBV20-1
CSARSGAKVEQFF
TGCAGTGCTAGGTCGGGAGCGAAGGTCGAGCAGTTCTTC
>TRBD1|.|TRBJ2-4|TRBV2
CASRGGTGPAKNIQYF
TGTGCCAGCAGGGGTGGGACAGGCCCCGCCAAAAACATTCAGTACTTC
>.|.|TRBJ1-4|TRBV5-1
CASGPGGGRNEKLFF
TGCGCCAGCGGACCCGGTGGCGGTCGTAATGAAAAACTGTTTTTT
>TRBD2|many|TRBJ2-1|TRBV27
CASSLWLAGSSYNEQFF
TGTGCCAGCAGTTTATGGCTAGCGGGATCCTCCTACAATGAGCAGTTCTTC
>TRBD2|many|TRBJ2-5|TRBV18
CASSPPVRAGTETQYF
TGTGCCAGCTCACCACCAGTTCGAGCGGGAACGGAGACCCAGTACTTC
>TRBD1|few|TRBJ1-1|TRBV30
CAWSLGQLNTEAFF
TGTGCCTGGAGTCTGGGACAGCTGAACACTGAAGCTTTCTTT
>.|many|TRBJ2-2|TRBV5-5
CASSLDSTGELFF
TGTGCCAGCAGCTTGGACAGCACCGGGGAGCTGTTTTTT
>.|many|TRBJ1-2|TRBV7-9
CASSPGGLDYTF
TGTGCCAGCAGCCCCGGTGGGCTGGACTACACCTTC
>.|.|TRBJ1-5|TRBV20-1
CSASRGGAPNQPQHF
TGCAGTGCTAGTCGCGGGGGCGCACCCAATCAGCCCCAGCATTTT
>.|.|TRBJ1-2|TRBV6-4
CARWTSGNGYTF
TGTGCCAGGTGGACATCAGGGAATGGCTACACCTTC
>TRBD1|many|TRBJ2-7|TRBV20-1
CSARASGQGETYIDEQYF
TGCAGTGCTAGAGCCTCGGGACAGGGGGAGACCTATATCGACGAGCAGTACTTC
>TRBD1|.|TRBJ2-2|TRBV3-1
CASSPPTGAGELFF
TGTGCCAGCAGCCCCCCTACAGGGGCCGGGGAGCTGTTTTTT
>TRBD1|many|TRBJ1-4|TRBV20-1
CSAYGTGGEKLFF
TGCAGTGCCTATGGGACAGGGGGCGAGAAACTGTTTTTT
>.|many|TRBJ2-6|TRBV5-5
CASSLESYGANVLTF
TGTGCCAGCAGCTTGGAGTCTTACGGGGCCAACGTCCTGACTTTC
>TRBD2|many|TRBJ2-1|TRBV29-1
CSGFSGRIYNEQFF
TGCAGCGGATTCAGCGGGAGAATCTACAATGAGCAGTTCTTC
>TRBD1|few|TRBJ2-7|TRBV6-5
CASSYSIGTESYEQYF
TGTGCCAGCAGTTACTCGATCGGGACAGAATCCTACGAGCAGTACTTC
>TRBD1|few|TRBJ2-5|TRBV28
CASSFGQGATETQYF
TGTGCCAGCAGCTTTGGACAGGGGGCCACGGAGACCCAGTACTTC
>.|.|TRBJ2-7|TRBV3-1
CASSSYTGSYEQYF
TGTGCCAGCAGTTCCTATACGGGATCCTACGAGCAGTACTTC
>TRBD1|.|TRBJ1-3|TRBV7-2
CASSLDRVGGNTIYF
TGTGCCAGCAGCTTGGACAGGGTCGGTGGAAACACCATATATTTT
>TRBD1|few|TRBJ2-1|TRBV5-1
CASSFWTGGNEQFF
TGCGCCAGCAGCTTCTGGACAGGGGGCAATGAGCAGTTCTTC
>TRBD2|many|TRBJ2-1|TRBV29-1
CSVEGLAGEQFF
TGCAGCGTTGAAGGACTAGCAGGTGAGCAGTTCTTC
>.|many|TRBJ1-1|TRBV12-3/TRBV12-4
CASIPGNTEAFF
TGTGCCAGCATCCCGGGGAACACTGAAGCTTTCTTT
>.|many|TRBJ2-2|TRBV3-1
CASSHTYGELFF
TGTGCCAGCAGCCACACCTACGGGGAGCTGTTTTTT
>TRBD1|.|TRBJ2-6|TRBV3-1
CASSPPTGYDTGANVLTF
TGTGCCAGCAGCCCACCGACAGGGTATGACACTGGGGCCAACGTCCTGACTTTC
>TRBD1|many|TRBJ2-2|TRBV9
CASSAGQGVPGELFF
TGTGCCAGCAGCGCCGGACAGGGAGTGCCCGGGGAGCTGTTTTTT
>.|.|TRBJ1-5|TRBV20-1
CSARDNSMTGVFGNQPQHF
TGCAGTGCTAGAGATAATTCGATGACTGGGGTTTTCGGCAATCAGCCCCAGCATTTT
>.|few|TRBJ2-1|TRBV29-1
CSVEVGWGVSQFF
TGCAGCGTTGAAGTTGGGTGGGGAGTTTCGCAGTTCTTC
>TRBD1|.|TRBJ1-1|TRBV13
CASSFRTGEAFF
TGTGCCAGCAGCTTCCGGACAGGTGAAGCTTTCTTT
>TRBD2|few|TRBJ2-5|TRBV20-1
CSAGPTSDQETQYF
TGCAGTGCTGGCCCGACTAGCGATCAAGAGACCCAGTACTTC
>TRBD2|few|TRBJ2-7|TRBV6-4
CASRTTSGPYEQYF
TGTGCCAGCAGGACTACTAGCGGGCCCTACGAGCAGTACTTC
>.|many|TRBJ1-5|TRBV12-3/TRBV12-4
CASSIRLGGAGQPQHF
TGTGCCAGCAGTATACGCCTGGGGGGGGCGGGTCAGCCCCAGCATTTT
>TRBD2|few|TRBJ2-3|TRBV20-1
CSARLAGGLTDTQYF
TGCAGTGCTAGATTGGCGGGAGGGTTGACAGATACGCAGTATTTT
>TRBD2|few|TRBJ2-1|TRBV5-1
CASSLSGLAGYNEQFF
TGCGCCAGCAGCTTGTCGGGGCTAGCGGGGTACAATGAGCAGTTCTTC
>TRBD1|.|TRBJ1-2|TRBV25-1
CASSDLQGAYGYTF
TGTGCCAGCAGTGACTTACAGGGGGCCTATGGCTACACCTTC
>.|.|TRBJ2-3|TRBV27
CASTSRESTDTQYF
TGTGCCAGCACCAGCCGGGAAAGCACAGATACGCAGTATTTT
>.|.|TRBJ2-1|TRBV5-1
CASSLEGRVYEQFF
TGCGCCAGCAGCTTGGAGGGCAGGGTCTATGAGCAGTTCTTC
>.|.|TRBJ2-5|TRBV2
CASREVPPGETQYF
TGTGCCAGCAGAGAAGTCCCACCTGGAGAGACCCAGTACTTC
>.|few|TRBJ2-3|TRBV5-1
CASSSSGGFSTDTQYF
TGCGCCAGCAGCTCGAGTGGGGGGTTCAGTACAGATACGCAGTATTTT
>.|many|TRBJ2-7|TRBV5-1
CASSLVPGDSYEQYF
TGCGCCAGCAGCTTGGTTCCAGGCGACTCTTACGAGCAGTACTTC
>TRBD2|many|TRBJ2-3|TRBV3-1
CASSQYTGLAGPSTDTQYF
TGTGCCAGCAGCCAATATACAGGACTAGCGGGCCCTTCGACAGATACGCAGTATTTT
>.|many|TRBJ2-7|TRBV12-3/TRBV12-4
CASSSRGLSYEQYF
TGTGCCAGCAGTTCCAGGGGCCTCTCCTACGAGCAGTACTTC
>TRBD1|many|TRBJ2-7|TRBV29-1
CSARTGGEQYF
TGCAGCGCGAGGACAGGGGGCGAGCAGTACTTC
>.|.|TRBJ2-3|TRBV27
CASSLSPTGSMAVGQYF
TGTGCCAGCAGTTTATCGCCCACAGGGTCTATGGCCGTTGGGCAGTATTTT
>.|few|TRBJ2-7|TRBV5-6
CASSLYDEQYF
TGTGCCAGCAGCTTGTATGACGAGCAGTACTTC
>.|many|TRBJ2-7|TRBV24-1
CATSEGSYEQYF
TGTGCCACCAGTGAGGGGTCCTACGAGCAGTACTTC
>.|.|TRBJ1-1|TRBV3-1
CASKIPGTEAFF
TGTGCCAGCAAGATACCGGGGACTGAAGCTTTCTTT
>.|.|TRBJ2-1|TRBV6-1
CASKGGPGNEQFF
TGTGCCAGCAAGGGGGGACCAGGCAATGAGCAGTTCTTC